One sample yielded the 24 T cell receptor beta chains listed below, sequenced in a study of T cells in localized non-small cell lung cancer (dated by TCRdb to 2020 to 2021). Receptors were amplified or captured by the immunoSEQ multiplex PCR assay. Entries here come from immuneACCESS through TCRdb and include only in-frame sequences with V and J called. Some clones fail to appear in such tables; in the studies checked, an unresolved V gene covers under half of the shortfall, and the cause of the remainder is unknown. In all, the sample holds over 2,500 clones, and 34% of those were seen once. The ten largest clonotypes hold 7.5% to 10% of the sample. This sample comprised lung tumor tissue, obtained before any cancer treatment. The receptors here all came from a female donor aged 60 or older with stage I lung adenocarcinoma.

This clone is classed as medium-sized (0.01 to 0.1%). The V and J genes are TRBV6-8 and TRBJ1-5, with D unclear. The CDR3 sequence is 13 residues long. Trimming removed 2 bases from V and 3 bases from J, with 5 bases in between. The germline gives CDR1 MNHGY, CDR2 SAAAGT. CDR3 sequence (DNA): TGTGCCAGCAGTTACAGTGTCAATCAGCCCCAGCATTTT. Its translation is CASSYSVNQPQHF.

The chain links TRBV11-3 to TRBJ2-2; 15 bases fit TRBD2. The CDR3 sequence is 15 residues long. Germline V gives CDR1 SGHNT, CDR2 YENEEA. The V segment lost 6 bases and the J segment 7 bases; nucleotides outside the gene matches: 3. The CDR3: CASRRTSGRGGELFF. Here the CDR3 DNA reads TGTGCCAGCAGGCGGACTAGCGGGAGGGGCGGGGAGCTGTTTTTT.

The chain carries TRBV10-2 and TRBJ1-1; maybe TRBD1 (6 bases). The CDR3 consists of 15 residues. Germline V gives CDR1 WSHSY, CDR2 SAAADI. The V and J ends lost 6 bases and 1 base respectively, with 15 bases between them. CDR3 region: CASRAGALGNTEAFF. The CDR3 DNA follows: TGCGCCAGCAGGGCAGGGGCGCTAGGGAACACTGAAGCTTTCTTT.

The chain uses TRBV6-8 and TRBJ2-1; D may be TRBD1 (6 bases). Per the germline V gene, CDR1 is MNHGY and CDR2 is SAAAGT. V lost 7 bases and J lost 9, with 16 bases in between. The CDR3 is 13 amino acids. The CDR3 nucleotides are TGTGCCAGCACCGAACGGCAGGGGACTGAGCAGTTCTTC. Protein product: CASTERQGTEQFF.

The V and J genes are TRBV19 and TRBJ1-1, with D hard to call. CDR3 length equals 14 residues. Between the trimmed V and J ends, which lost 5 bases and 0 bases, there was a span of 10 bases. Germline assignment: CDR1 LNHDA and CDR2 SQIVND (reference sequence). As DNA, the CDR3 is TGTGCCAGTAGTTCTCGCCCAATGAACACTGAAGCTTTCTTT. It yields the protein CASSSRPMNTEAFF.

This clone was seen only a few times. The chain employs TRBV19 and TRBJ1-1; the D is unclear. This CDR3 has 13 residues. The V end lost 3 bases, the J end lost 5 bases, and 10 bases lay between the germline ends. CDR1 LNHDA and CDR2 SQIVND come from the germline V gene (reference sequence). The DNA of the CDR3 is TGTGCCAGTAGTATCGAAAGAGCTACTGAAGCTTTCTTT. It codes for CASSIERATEAFF.

The chain combines TRBV14 with TRBJ1-6, with TRBD1 matching over 8 bases. The CDR3 is 16 amino acids. V was pared by 1 base and J by 7 bases, with 6 bases of the junction left unmatched. Germline V lookup: CDR1 SGHDN, CDR2 FVKESK. CDR3 in DNA: TGTGCCAGCAGCCAAGTAACAGGACAGGGAAATTCACCCCTCCACTTT. Translation gives CASSQVTGQGNSPLHF.

This clone was observed a handful of times. This chain joins TRBV19 and TRBJ2-1; no clear D gene. V lost 6 bases and J 5 bases, leaving 8 bases between the germline ends. The CDR3 consists of 12 residues. Germline assignment: CDR1 LNHDA and CDR2 SQIVND (reference sequence). As DNA, the CDR3 is TGTGCCAGTAGCCGGTGGGACAATGAGCAGTTCTTC. Amino acids: CASSRWDNEQFF. The variable domain in full, with the rest retrieved from reference TRBV19 and TRBJ2-1, is DGGITQSPKYLFRKEGQNVTLSCEQNLNHDAMYWYRQDPGQGLRLIYYSQIVNDFQKGDIAEGYSVSREKKESFPLTVTSAQKNPTAFYLCASSRWDNEQFFGPGTRLTVL.

This chain uses TRBV10-2 with TRBJ2-7; D may be TRBD1 (6 bases). Germline V gene data show CDR1 as WSHSY and CDR2 as SAAADI. The CDR3 has 13 amino acids. The V end was cut by 4 bases, the J end by 6 bases, with 13 bases between. In nucleotides, the CDR3 is TGCGCCAGCAGTGCTAGGACAGAAGGCGAGCAGTACTTC. Its translation is CASSARTEGEQYF.

This clone was seen more than once but under ten times. The chain couples TRBV9 to TRBJ2-3; 8 bases align to TRBD2. V shed 4 bases and J 0 bases; nucleotides not matched to a gene: 4. The germline CDR1 and CDR2 sequences are SGDLS and YYNGEE. There are 15 residues in the CDR3. The CDR3: CASSYSGASTDTQYF. Written as DNA, the CDR3 is TGTGCCAGCAGCTATAGCGGGGCAAGCACAGATACGCAGTATTTT.

The gene calls are TRBV14 and TRBJ2-5, with D maybe TRBD2 (7 bases). Germline CDR1 is SGHDN and CDR2 is FVKESK. The CDR3 length is 15 residues. Trimming shortened V by 4 bases and J by 7 bases, and 19 bases separated the two germline ends. The CDR3 is CASSPRAGGRGTQYF. Here the CDR3 DNA reads TGTGCCAGCAGCCCCAGGGCCGGGGGGCGTGGGACCCAGTACTTC.

This clone has a handful of counts. The V and J genes are TRBV18 and TRBJ1-1, with a possible D match to TRBD1 (5 bases). The V end lost 3 bases, the J end lost 4 bases, and 12 bases lay between the germline ends. CDR3 length: 14 residues. Germline V gene data show CDR1 as KGHSH and CDR2 as LQKENI. The CDR3 loop reads CASSPGGLGTEAFF. In DNA form, the CDR3 reads TGTGCCAGCTCACCCGGGGGATTGGGCACTGAAGCTTTCTTT. The full variable domain, with the rest looked up from reference TRBV18 and TRBJ1-1, is NAGVMQNPRHLVRRRGQEARLRCSPMKGHSHVYWYRQLPEEGLKFMVYLQKENIIDESGMPKERFSAEFPKEGPSILRIQQVVRGDSAAYFCASSPGGLGTEAFFGQGTRLTVV.

This clone was recorded a few times. This sequence joins TRBV19 and TRBJ1-2; a possible D gene is TRBD1 (5 bases). Trimming removed 4 bases from V and 4 bases from J, with 10 bases in between. The CDR3 runs 13 residues. The germline CDR1 and CDR2 sequences are LNHDA and SQIVND (reference sequence). Here the CDR3 reads CASSKQETYGYTF. CDR3 in DNA: TGTGCCAGTAGTAAACAGGAAACCTATGGCTACACCTTC.

The CDR3 reads CASSFSTRDTDTQYF. DNA for the CDR3: TGCGCCAGCAGCTTCTCTACTAGAGACACAGATACGCAGTATTTT. The rearrangement links TRBV5-1 to TRBJ2-3; weak D call: TRBD2 (5 bases). The CDR3 has 15 amino acids. The V end lost 2 bases, the J end lost 2 bases, and 12 bases lay between the germline ends. Germline CDR1 is SGHRS and CDR2 is YFSETQ.

The chain carries TRBV28 and TRBJ1-5; D is possibly TRBD1 (6 bases). This CDR3 has 14 residues. Deletions cut 7 bases from V and 3 bases from J, with 13 bases between. Germline-derived CDR1 and CDR2 are MDHEN and SYDVKM. CDR3 nucleotides: TGTGCCAGCATCAGGGGACGGTCCAATCAGCCCCAGCATTTT. This gives the protein CASIRGRSNQPQHF.

The rearrangement links TRBV9 to TRBJ2-1; tentative D call: TRBD1 (6 bases). Deletions cut 7 bases from V and 6 bases from J, with 17 bases between. The CDR3 contains 14 residues. Germline assignment: CDR1 SGDLS and CDR2 YYNGEE. In DNA form, the CDR3 reads TGTGCCAGCGAGGGGCAGGGGAGCCTCAATGAGCAGTTCTTC. It encodes CASEGQGSLNEQFF.

The V and J genes are TRBV11-3 and TRBJ1-1, with D perhaps matching TRBD1 (5 bases). V was pared by 7 bases and J by 4 bases, with 19 bases between. Germline V gene lookup returns CDR1 SGHNT and CDR2 YENEEA. CDR3 length equals 15 residues. The DNA of the CDR3 is TGTGCCAGCATCCGACCCGGGACCGTCCGCACTGAAGCTTTCTTT. Its protein is CASIRPGTVRTEAFF.

This clone was picked up a small number of times. The chain carries TRBV11-3 and TRBJ2-3; D is unclear. Trimming left V 8 bases short and J 4 bases short, with 16 bases between. CDR1 is SGHNT, CDR2 YENEEA, per germline. The CDR3 covers 14 residues. The CDR3 loop reads CASAKGPGADTQYF. The CDR3 DNA follows: TGTGCCAGCGCGAAAGGACCCGGCGCAGATACGCAGTATTTT.

The genes are TRBV30 and TRBJ2-4, with TRBD1 identical over 12 bases. The V gene end was trimmed by 0 bases and the J gene end by 8 bases; junction bases not matched to a gene: 8. The CDR3 has 16 residues. CDR1 and CDR2 from the germline V gene are GTSNPN and SVGIG (reference sequence). In nucleotides, the CDR3 is TGTGCCTGGAGTGTCCCAGGGACAGGGGGCTCGGACATTCAGTACTTC. Its protein is CAWSVPGTGGSDIQYF. The full variable domain, completed using reference TRBV30 and TRBJ2-4, is SQTIHQWPATLVQPVGSPLSLECTVEGTSNPNLYWYRQAAGRGLQLLFYSVGIGQISSEVPQNLSASRPQDRQFILSSKKLLLSDSGFYLCAWSVPGTGGSDIQYFGAGTRLSVL.

V and J are TRBV28 and TRBJ2-7; D is unclear. The CDR3 consists of 12 residues. CDR1 and CDR2 from the germline V gene are MDHEN and SYDVKM. V was pared by 4 bases and J by 2 bases, with 6 bases between. CDR3 region: CASSSQTYEQYF. CDR3 nucleotides: TGTGCCAGCAGTTCACAGACCTACGAGCAGTACTTC.

The J gene is TRBJ2-1, the V gene TRBV4-1, with 10 bases fitting TRBD2. The V and J ends lost 0 bases and 10 bases, in that order; junction bases with no gene match: 9. CDR3 size: 16 residues. Germline CDR1 reads MGHRA; CDR2 reads YSYEKL. CDR3 residues: CASSQDWASGGQEQFF. The CDR3 coding sequence is TGCGCCAGCAGCCAAGATTGGGCTAGCGGGGGCCAGGAGCAGTTCTTC.

This clone was detected only a few times. This rearrangement joins TRBV30 to TRBJ1-5; a possible D gene is TRBD1 (6 bases). Between the trimmed V and J ends, which lost 4 bases and 2 bases, there was a span of 12 bases. This CDR3 comprises 14 residues. The germline V gene encodes CDR1 GTSNPN and CDR2 SVGIG (reference sequence). Here the CDR3 DNA reads TGTGCCTGGACCCAGGGGAACGGCAATCAGCCCCAGCATTTT. Translating it yields CAWTQGNGNQPQHF. Together with reference TRBV30 and TRBJ1-5, the CDR3 gives the full variable domain: SQTIHQWPATLVQPVGSPLSLECTVEGTSNPNLYWYRQAAGRGLQLLFYSVGIGQISSEVPQNLSASRPQDRQFILSSKKLLLSDSGFYLCAWTQGNGNQPQHFGDGTRLSIL.

The CDR3 loop is CASSGGGRNQPQHF. The DNA for the CDR3 is TGTGCCAGCAGCGGCGGGGGACGGAATCAGCCCCAGCATTTT. The V call is TRBV11-3, the J call TRBJ1-5; tentative D call: TRBD1 (5 bases). This CDR3 region has 14 residues. V lost 5 bases, J lost 4 bases, and 12 bases lay in between. Per the germline V gene, CDR1 is SGHNT and CDR2 is YENEEA.

This clone has just a few counts. This chain uses TRBV19 with TRBJ1-1; D may be TRBD1 (5 bases). Trimming removed 5 bases from V and 5 bases from J, with 12 bases in between. The CDR3 spans 13 residues. CDR1 and CDR2 (germline): LNHDA, SQIVND (reference sequence). The CDR3 loop reads CASSFGGGTEAFF. The CDR3 DNA sequence: TGTGCCAGTAGTTTCGGGGGAGGGACTGAAGCTTTCTTT.